Listed here are 6 T cell receptor beta chains from one sample, sequenced in a study of early T cells in non-severe SARS-CoV-2 infection. In TCRdb, the 5' RACE reads were re-called with MiXCR into one record per CDR3 protein. The repertoire consists of 70,000 to 90,000 distinct CDR3 sequences, with about 10% occurring once and the leading ten covering around 7.5%. Material: whole blood, obtained at baseline. These receptor sequences come from an adult who was a healthcare worker with PCR-confirmed SARS-CoV-2 infection or an uninfected control (not recorded which).

This clonotype was seen repeatedly, ten times or more. The chain employs TRBV10-3 and TRBJ1-6; 7 bases line up with TRBD1. With 7 bases clipped from V and 10 bases from J, the junction kept 10 bases outside the gene matches. Germline CDR1 is ENHRY and CDR2 is SYGVKD. The CDR3 contains 14 residues. The CDR3 reads CAIMPEGAHSPLHF. The DNA for the CDR3 is TGTGCCATCATGCCCGAGGGGGCTCACTCACCCCTCCACTTT.

To note about this clonotype: This sequence may be a read error, since a much larger clone differs from it by one base. This chain uses TRBV30 with TRBJ2-7, with 10 positions matching TRBD2. Germline CDR1 and CDR2: GTSNPN and SVGIG (reference sequence). Unmatched junction bases numbered 12, after V lost 8 bases and J lost 2 bases. This CDR3 contains 15 residues. CDR3 sequence: CAGSGSSGSTYEQYF. CDR3 DNA sequence: TGTGCCGGATCAGGATCTAGCGGGAGCACCTACGAGCAGTACTTC.

In this sample, this clonotype turned up many times. The chain combines TRBV16 with TRBJ2-7; no clear D. CDR1 and CDR2 from the germline V gene are KGHSY and FQNENV. With 0 bases removed from V and 5 bases from J, the gap between germline ends came to 8 bases. This CDR3 contains 13 residues. CDR3 amino acids: CASSQSAFHEQYF. CDR3 nucleotide sequence: TGTGCCAGCAGCCAATCTGCGTTCCACGAGCAGTACTTC.

This clonotype was observed a few times. The chain is built from TRBV5-5 and TRBJ1-1; a possible D gene is TRBD1 (6 bases). In germline, CDR1 is SGHKS, CDR2 YYEKEE (reference sequence). V was pared by 0 bases and J by 3 bases, with 9 bases between. This CDR3 has 14 residues. Here the CDR3 reads CASSLVTGYTEAFF. DNA of the CDR3: TGTGCCAGCAGCTTGGTAACAGGGTACACTGAAGCTTTCTTT. Supplemented by reference TRBV5-5 and TRBJ1-1, the full variable domain reads DAGVTQSPTHLIKTRGQQVTLRCSPISGHKSVSWYQQVLGQGPQFIFQYYEKEERGRGNFPDRFSARQFPNYSSELNVNALLLGDSALYLCASSLVTGYTEAFFGQGTRLTVV.

The rearrangement uses TRBV12-3 or TRBV12-4 and TRBJ2-1; D is uncertain. V was clipped by 1 base and J by 9 bases, with 10 bases between them. This CDR3 is 13 amino acids long. The CDR3 is CASSLEDWGEQFF. In nucleotides, the CDR3 is TGTGCCAGCAGTTTAGAAGACTGGGGTGAGCAGTTCTTC.

This rearrangement joins TRBV20-1 to TRBJ2-3, with TRBD2 identical over 8 bases. The CDR3 extends over 13 amino acids. In germline, CDR1 is DFQATT, CDR2 SNEGSKA (reference sequence). J lost 0 bases, V lost 5 bases, and 1 base had no gene match. The CDR3 loop is CSASSGSTDTQYF. The CDR3 DNA reads TGCAGTGCTTCTAGCGGGAGCACAGATACGCAGTATTTT.